The 10 T cell receptor beta chains in this list originate from one sample, sequenced in a study of regulatory T cells in long-lasting Graves disease. Construction of the TCR beta libraries employed iRepertoire HTBI primers in conjunction with Arm-PCR of CDR3 regions. TCRdb used MiXCR to reprocess the multiplex PCR reads, holding one entry per CDR3 protein. The table records around 400,000 distinct CDR3 sequences, 15% to 18% of them present only once. Indicated time point: newly diagnosed GD, antithyroid drugs for less than 3 months. RNA extracted from PBMCs served as the sequencing template. The material sequenced was peripheral blood mononuclear cells (PBMCs), taken at new diagnosis, from a patient treated with antithyroid drugs. The receptors derive from a female donor with Graves disease.

This chain uses TRBV12-3 or TRBV12-4 with TRBJ2-3, with D maybe TRBD2 (6 bases). V lost 2 bases, J lost 4 bases, and 10 bases lay in between. The CDR3 is 14 residues long. CDR3: CASSLKSGADTQYF. The DNA for the CDR3 is TGTGCCAGCAGTTTAAAATCGGGAGCAGATACGCAGTATTTT.

The sample holds many counts of this clonotype. The chain couples TRBV30 to TRBJ1-1; D remains unclear. Germline CDR1 and CDR2: GTSNPN and SVGIG (reference sequence). The CDR3 spans 15 residues. The V gene lost 3 bases and the J gene lost 4 bases, with 18 bases spanning the gap. The CDR3 here is CAWRVAGPRGTEAFF. DNA for the CDR3: TGTGCCTGGAGGGTGGCAGGACCTCGGGGCACTGAAGCTTTCTTT.

In this sample, this clonotype turned up many times. This chain uses TRBV29-1 with TRBJ1-5; D call uncertain. The length of the CDR3 is 13 residues. Germline CDR1 SQVTM, CDR2 ANQGSEA. The V and J ends lost 4 bases and 7 bases respectively, with 14 bases between them. The CDR3, as DNA: TGCAGCGTTGGGTGGGCATACGGGCAGCCCCAGCATTTT. It specifies CSVGWAYGQPQHF.

This clonotype was counted many times. The V call is TRBV4-1, the J call TRBJ2-5, with 10 bases lining up with TRBD1. This CDR3 region has 15 residues. Unmatched junction bases numbered 4, after V lost 3 bases and J lost 3 bases. Looked up from germline, CDR1 is MGHRA and CDR2 is YSYEKL. The CDR3 nucleotides are TGCGCCAGCAGCCAGGCCGGGACAGGGGAAGAGACCCAGTACTTC. It is translated as CASSQAGTGEETQYF.

This chain links TRBV4-1 with TRBJ2-1, with 9 bases that match TRBD1. This CDR3 has 15 amino acids. V shed 4 bases, J shed 4 bases, and the junction held 5 bases outside the gene matches. The germline CDR1 and CDR2 sequences are MGHRA and YSYEKL. This CDR3 reads CASSPGTGLYNEQFF. The CDR3 nucleotides are TGCGCCAGCAGCCCCGGGACAGGGTTATACAATGAGCAGTTCTTC.

This clonotype was observed many times. The chain has TRBV3-1 and TRBJ2-3; no reliable D call. Per the germline V gene, CDR1 is LGHDT and CDR2 is YNNKEL (reference sequence). The V end lost 2 bases, the J end lost 6 bases, and 12 bases lay between the germline ends. This CDR3 spans 14 amino acids. This CDR3 is CASSQLQPLDTQYF. DNA for the CDR3: TGTGCCAGCAGCCAACTTCAACCGCTGGATACGCAGTATTTT.

This clonotype showed up many times. The chain carries TRBV2 and TRBJ1-2, with D possibly being TRBD1 (5 bases). V gave up 0 bases and J gave up 6 bases, with 11 bases separating them. Germline CDR1 SNHLY, CDR2 FYNNEI. This CDR3 is 14 amino acids long. As DNA, the CDR3 is TGTGCCAGCAGTGAAGCGGGGGGTTCTCATGGCTACACCTTC. Translated: CASSEAGGSHGYTF. Combining the CDR3 with reference TRBV2 and TRBJ1-2 gives the whole variable domain EPEVTQTPSHQVTQMGQEVILRCVPISNHLYFYWYRQILGQKVEFLVSFYNNEISEKSEIFDDQFSVERPDGSNFTLKIRSTKLEDSAMYFCASSEAGGSHGYTFGSGTRLTVV.

This clonotype was picked up a small number of times. This chain links TRBV4-3 with TRBJ2-1; 13 bases fit TRBD2. The CDR3 is 19 residues long. V lost 1 base to trimming and J lost 0 bases; unmatched junction nucleotides: 6. Germline CDR1 LGHNA, CDR2 YSLEER. CDR3 nucleotide sequence: TGCGCCAGCAGCCAAGGCGGGACTAGCGGGACCCGCTCCTACAATGAGCAGTTCTTC. This encodes CASSQGGTSGTRSYNEQFF.

Ten or more counts support this clonotype. CDR3 loop: CATRAGRTWRGYNTGELFF. The CDR3 DNA follows: TGTGCCACCAGAGCAGGGCGGACCTGGCGGGGATACAACACCGGGGAGCTGTTTTTT. The chain joins TRBV28 to TRBJ2-2, with D possibly TRBD2 on 6 matching bases. With 10 bases removed from V and 2 bases from J, the gap between germline ends came to 29 bases. This CDR3 has 19 residues. Germline V CDR1 and CDR2: MDHEN, SYDVKM.

CDR3 protein: CSAPRRADYGYTF. In DNA form, the CDR3 reads TGCAGTGCCCCTAGACGGGCAGACTATGGCTACACCTTC. This chain joins TRBV20-1 and TRBJ1-2, with D uncertain. Germline loops: CDR1 DFQATT, CDR2 SNEGSKA (reference sequence). Trimming left V 6 bases short and J 3 bases short, with 14 bases between. CDR3 length: 13 amino acids.